The 26 T cell receptor beta chains below all came from one sample that was sequenced in a study of early T cells in non-severe SARS-CoV-2 infection. MiXCR, applied by TCRdb to the 5' RACE reads, yields one record per CDR3 protein. The table records roughly 110,000 distinct CDR3 sequences, 11% of them present only once. Material: whole blood. These receptors all stem from an adult who was a healthcare worker with PCR-confirmed SARS-CoV-2 infection or an uninfected control (not recorded which).

This clonotype has ten or more counts. This chain joins TRBV18 and TRBJ2-4, with a tentative D call TRBD1 (8 bases). This CDR3 comprises 18 residues. Trimming stripped 4 bases from V and 1 base from J, with 20 bases between. The germline V gene has CDR1 KGHSH and CDR2 LQKENI. Written as DNA, the CDR3 is TGTGCCAGCTCACGAGGACAGGGAGGGTCCTACGCCAAAAACATTCAGTACTTC. Its protein is CASSRGQGGSYAKNIQYF. The full variable domain, with the rest looked up from reference TRBV18 and TRBJ2-4, is NAGVMQNPRHLVRRRGQEARLRCSPMKGHSHVYWYRQLPEEGLKFMVYLQKENIIDESGMPKERFSAEFPKEGPSILRIQQVVRGDSAAYFCASSRGQGGSYAKNIQYFGAGTRLSVL.

This clonotype was detected many times. V and J are TRBV28 and TRBJ2-7; D tentatively reads TRBD1 or TRBD2 (5 bases each). The CDR3 totals 13 residues. V was cut by 5 bases and J by 7 bases, with 15 bases left in between. Germline values: CDR1 MDHEN, CDR2 SYDVKM. DNA of the CDR3: TGTGCCAGCAGTAAGGGACCCCCGGGAGAGCAGTACTTC. Translating it yields CASSKGPPGEQYF.

In its sample, this clonotype was seen many times. This chain joins TRBV6-6 and TRBJ2-2; 7 bases agree with TRBD2. With V trimmed by 4 bases and J by 1 base, 6 bases remained unmatched. This CDR3 contains 16 residues. Germline lookup yields CDR1 MNHNY and CDR2 SVGAGI (reference sequence). CDR3 protein: CASSSSIAGNTGELFF. The CDR3 DNA follows: TGTGCCAGCAGTTCTTCAATAGCGGGGAACACCGGGGAGCTGTTTTTT.

This clonotype was counted ten times or more. This chain connects TRBV20-1 to TRBJ1-5, with D possibly being TRBD1 (6 bases). This CDR3 is 14 amino acids long. Trimming cost V 4 bases and J 4 bases, with 14 bases left between them. CDR1 DFQATT and CDR2 SNEGSKA come from the germline V gene (reference sequence). CDR3 sequence reads: CSATKGTPNQPQHF. The CDR3, as DNA: TGCAGTGCTACAAAAGGGACACCGAATCAGCCCCAGCATTTT.

V gene TRBV28 combines with J gene TRBJ2-1, with 7 bases identical to TRBD2. This CDR3 has 13 amino acids. The germline CDR1 and CDR2 sequences are MDHEN and SYDVKM. The V gene end was trimmed by 9 bases and the J gene end by 7 bases; junction bases not matched to a gene: 9. The CDR3 bases are TGTGCCAGTACCGGGACTATCTTGAATGAGCAGTTCTTC. Translated: CASTGTILNEQFF.

V usage is TRBV7-3 and J usage is TRBJ2-7; maybe TRBD2 (6 bases). V was trimmed by 5 bases and J by 1 base, leaving 15 bases between them. Per the germline V gene, CDR1 is SGHTA and CDR2 is FQGTGA. This CDR3 region has 15 residues. The DNA of the CDR3 is TGTGCCAGCAGCCTGTTCGGGACTTCTTCCTACGAGCAGTACTTC. Protein: CASSLFGTSSYEQYF.

At least ten counts were recorded for this clonotype. The chain carries TRBV20-1 and TRBJ1-2; D remains unclear. Per germline, CDR1 DFQATT and CDR2 SNEGSKA (reference sequence). The CDR3 consists of 14 residues. V was trimmed by 1 base and J by 4 bases, leaving 13 bases between them. CDR3 sequence: CSARGQADLYGYTF. CDR3 DNA: TGCAGTGCTAGAGGGCAGGCGGACCTCTATGGCTACACCTTC.

This clonotype was counted a few times. The J gene is TRBJ2-1, the V gene TRBV5-4; TRBD1 or TRBD2 may be the D gene (7 bases each). V was clipped by 4 bases and J by 7 bases, with 18 bases between them. The CDR3 consists of 15 residues. Germline V gene data show CDR1 as SGHNT and CDR2 as YYREEE (reference sequence). The CDR3 sequence is CASSQGGLAENEQFF. CDR3 nucleotide sequence: TGTGCCAGCAGCCAGGGGGGGTTAGCGGAAAATGAGCAGTTCTTC.

In its sample, this clonotype was seen many times. The chain joins TRBV2 to TRBJ2-7; 10 bases are shared with TRBD1. There are 13 residues in the CDR3. CDR1 is SNHLY and CDR2 is FYNNEI in the germline V gene. CDR3 amino acids: CALRGQGRDEQYF. The CDR3 DNA is TGTGCTCTGAGGGGACAGGGGCGAGACGAGCAGTACTTC.

This clonotype was detected only a few times. The chain couples TRBV7-6 to TRBJ1-1; unclear D gene. The CDR3 length is 14 residues. Trimming shortened V by 2 bases and J by 0 bases, and 7 bases separated the two germline ends. In germline, CDR1 is SGHVS, CDR2 FNYEAQ. The CDR3 DNA follows: TGTGCCAGCAGCTTAACCCCCATGAACACTGAAGCTTTCTTT. Residues: CASSLTPMNTEAFF.

This clonotype was seen a few times. The chain employs TRBV12-3 or TRBV12-4 and TRBJ1-1; D not resolved. Trimming shortened V by 4 bases and J by 4 bases, and 7 bases separated the two germline ends. CDR3 length: 12 residues. CDR3 sequence: CASSSTVTEAFF. CDR3 DNA sequence: TGTGCCAGCAGTTCCACCGTCACTGAAGCTTTCTTT.

J is TRBJ2-1 and V is TRBV6-1; 9 bases are shared with TRBD2. This CDR3 is 17 amino acids long. The V gene end was trimmed by 7 bases and the J gene end by 1 base; junction bases not matched to a gene: 11. Germline CDR1 and CDR2: MNHNS and SASEGT. As DNA, the CDR3 is TGTGCCAGCACCAAATACCCGACTAGCGGATCCTACAATGAGCAGTTCTTC. It translates to CASTKYPTSGSYNEQFF.

This clonotype was counted many times. The chain combines TRBV28 with TRBJ1-2; D is unresolved. V lost 9 bases to trimming and J lost 1 base, with 12 bases between them. The CDR3 sequence is 13 residues long. Germline assignment: CDR1 MDHEN and CDR2 SYDVKM. CDR3 residues: CASTLRSNYGYTF. In nucleotides, the CDR3 is TGTGCCAGTACCCTCCGGAGTAACTATGGCTACACCTTC.

As to this clonotype: At one end, the junction sequence differs from germline, possibly due to a read error. V gene TRBV11-2 combines with J gene TRBJ2-7, with 7 bases that match TRBD2. CDR1 and CDR2 from the germline V gene are SGHAT and FQNNGV. This CDR3 is built from 15 residues. The CDR3 is CVSSAGTITAYEQYF. DNA for the CDR3: TGTGTCAGCAGCGCCGGGACTATAACCGCCTACGAGCAGTACTTC.

This clonotype was counted at least ten times. The chain couples TRBV5-1 to TRBJ2-2, with a tentative D call TRBD1 (6 bases). The V end lost 1 base, the J end lost 1 base, and 8 bases lay between the germline ends. Germline CDR1 and CDR2: SGHRS and YFSETQ. The CDR3 is 15 residues long. CDR3 DNA sequence: TGCGCCAGCAGCTTGTTGACAGGGAACACCGGGGAGCTGTTTTTT. It yields the protein CASSLLTGNTGELFF.

This clonotype has only a few counts. V and J are TRBV30 and TRBJ2-7; 10 bases align to TRBD2. The CDR3 runs 15 residues. Per the germline V gene, CDR1 is GTSNPN and CDR2 is SVGIG (reference sequence). The junction had 14 bases not matched to a gene; V was cut back by 5 bases and J by 7 bases. The CDR3 nucleotides are TGTGCCTGGGCCCTGAGGCTAGCGGGAGAGAATGAGCAGTACTTC. Its translation is CAWALRLAGENEQYF.

Ten or more counts support this clonotype. The V and J genes are TRBV20-1 and TRBJ1-2; 7 nucleotides align to TRBD1. The CDR3 extends over 15 amino acids. Germline values: CDR1 DFQATT, CDR2 SNEGSKA (reference sequence). V dropped 4 bases and J dropped 3; count of bases not matched to a gene: 11. CDR3 bases: TGCAGTGCTACGCACCAGACAGGGCTGGACTATGGCTACACCTTC. It yields the protein CSATHQTGLDYGYTF.

This clonotype appeared a few times. The V call is TRBV5-1, the J call TRBJ1-5; 7 nucleotides agree with TRBD1. With V trimmed by 0 bases and J by 6 bases, 6 bases remained unmatched. The germline V gene encodes CDR1 SGHRS and CDR2 YFSETQ. The CDR3 contains 15 residues. The CDR3 loop is CASSLESGGSQPQHF. The CDR3 DNA is TGCGCCAGCAGCTTGGAGTCAGGGGGAAGTCAGCCCCAGCATTTT. Looking up the rest from reference TRBV5-1 and TRBJ1-5 gives the full variable domain: KAGVTQTPRYLIKTRGQQVTLSCSPISGHRSVSWYQQTPGQGLQFLFEYFSETQRNKGNFPGRFSGRQFSNSRSEMNVSTLELGDSALYLCASSLESGGSQPQHFGDGTRLSIL.

This chain links TRBV12-3 or TRBV12-4 with TRBJ2-5, with D unclear. Trimming cost V 5 bases and J 7 bases, with 20 bases left between them. This CDR3 has 15 residues. The CDR3: CASSPNPTFGGTQYF. The CDR3 nucleotides read TGTGCCAGCAGTCCCAACCCAACTTTCGGTGGGACCCAGTACTTC.

This clonotype came up a few times. The chain is built from TRBV11-3 and TRBJ2-7, with D unclear. Germline assignment: CDR1 SGHNT and CDR2 YENEEA. The CDR3 has 11 residues. V lost 5 bases and J 5 bases, leaving 7 bases between the germline ends. CDR3 sequence: CASSPPNEQYF. The CDR3 coding sequence is TGTGCCAGCAGCCCCCCCAACGAGCAGTACTTC.

In its sample, this clonotype was seen a few times. The V and J genes are TRBV24-1 and TRBJ2-2; no clear D gene. Trimming took 10 bases from V and 4 from J, leaving 9 bases between them. The CDR3 runs to 12 residues. Germline values: CDR1 KGHDR, CDR2 SFDVKD. The CDR3 is CATMDRTGELFF. The CDR3 DNA reads TGTGCCACGATGGACCGCACCGGGGAGCTGTTTTTT.

Many counts were recorded for this clonotype. This chain joins TRBV11-2 and TRBJ2-7; D gene ambiguous. The CDR3 totals 14 residues. The germline gives CDR1 SGHAT, CDR2 FQNNGV. V was shortened by 2 bases and J by 2 bases, with 10 bases between the two germline ends. The CDR3 here is CASSLTAMAYEQYF. DNA of the CDR3: TGTGCCAGCAGCTTAACGGCCATGGCCTACGAGCAGTACTTC.

This clonotype was observed at least ten times. The V call is TRBV6-6, the J call TRBJ2-3; D call uncertain. With 2 bases removed from V and 3 bases from J, the gap between germline ends came to 6 bases. CDR1 MNHNY and CDR2 SVGAGI come from the germline V gene (reference sequence). The CDR3 spans 13 residues. The CDR3 loop reads CASSYTATDTQYF. Written as DNA, the CDR3 is TGTGCCAGCAGTTACACCGCGACAGATACGCAGTATTTT.

This chain connects TRBV10-3 to TRBJ2-1; D is ambiguous. There are 13 residues in the CDR3. Germline V gene data show CDR1 as ENHRY and CDR2 as SYGVKD. V was pared by 3 bases and J by 0 bases, with 3 bases between. CDR3 in amino acids: CAISDSSYNEQFF. In nucleotides, the CDR3 is TGTGCCATCAGTGATAGCTCCTACAATGAGCAGTTCTTC.

This clonotype was detected only a few times. The chain joins TRBV29-1 to TRBJ2-1; D call uncertain. The V end lost 6 bases, the J end lost 10 bases, and 19 bases lay between the germline ends. This CDR3 has 13 residues. Per germline, CDR1 SQVTM and CDR2 ANQGSEA. DNA for the CDR3: TGCAGCGTCCGCGACCCCTCAAAAAAGGAGCAGTTCTTC. It codes for CSVRDPSKKEQFF.

This clonotype has more than one count but fewer than ten. The rearrangement uses TRBV3-1 and TRBJ2-7, with D maybe TRBD2 (6 bases). The V end was cut by 1 base, the J end by 2 bases, with 15 bases between. The CDR3 has 16 residues. CDR1 and CDR2 from the germline V gene are LGHDT and YNNKEL (reference sequence). Here the CDR3 reads CASSQVPLAGTYEQYF. DNA of the CDR3: TGTGCCAGCAGCCAAGTTCCCCTCGCGGGGACCTACGAGCAGTACTTC.